Each of the 14 T cell receptor beta chains below was sequenced from the same sample in a study of cytomegalovirus exposure and HLA in healthy donors. Primers included in the PCR were 60 Vbeta and 13 Jbeta primers. Sequencing used immunoSEQ multiplex PCR; TCRdb keeps in-frame clones, though not all of them. The sample includes about 130,000 clones, roughly 77% of them seen just once. The sample comprised PBMCs. These receptors all stem from a woman in her thirties or forties in good health and CMV-seropositive.

The chain carries TRBV6-5 and TRBJ1-1; 10 bases align to TRBD1. After removal of 5 bases from V and 10 bases from J, the junction contained 13 bases not matched to a gene. This CDR3 is built from 15 residues. Germline V gene sequence: CDR1 MNHEY, CDR2 SVGAGI. The CDR3, as DNA: TGTGCCAGCAGTCCATATCCGACAGGGGGCATTGGAGCTTTCTTT. This sequence encodes CASSPYPTGGIGAFF.

A note on this clone: The junction and the germline gene differ at one end; a read error may be behind it. V is TRBV7-2 and J is TRBJ2-7; TRBD2 agrees at 11 bases. CDR1 SGHTA and CDR2 FQGNSA come from the germline V gene. The CDR3 has 13 residues. This chain's CDR3 is CASSLDPSGRTDF. The CDR3, as DNA: TGTGCCAGCAGCTTAGATCCTAGCGGGAGGACGGACTTC.

J is TRBJ1-5 and V is TRBV5-8; weak D call: TRBD1 (6 bases). The V gene lost 1 base and the J gene lost 1 base, with 12 bases spanning the gap. The germline gives CDR1 SGHTS, CDR2 YDEGEE. CDR3 length equals 16 residues. CDR3 loop: CASSLRGGGSNQPQHF. The CDR3 nucleotides are TGTGCCAGCAGCTTGAGGGGGGGCGGGAGCAATCAGCCCCAGCATTTT.

This chain links TRBV30 with TRBJ1-1, with D unresolved. Per the germline V gene, CDR1 is GTSNPN and CDR2 is SVGIG (reference sequence). The CDR3 totals 13 residues. With 5 bases removed from V and 1 base from J, the gap between germline ends came to 11 bases. In DNA, the CDR3 is TGTGCCTGGGATGAGGTCCAGAACACTGAAGCTTTCTTT. Residues: CAWDEVQNTEAFF.

On this clone: Other DNA sequences in the same sample also yield this CDR3. The chain carries TRBV2 and TRBJ2-2, with D hard to call. CDR3 length: 14 residues. The V gene's germline CDR1 is SNHLY and CDR2 FYNNEI. V lost 7 bases, J lost 7 bases, and 16 bases lay in between. CDR3 sequence (DNA): TGTGCCAGCACCGAAAGAGAGTACGGCGGGGAGCTGTTTTTT. It yields the protein CASTEREYGGELFF. Together with reference TRBV2 and TRBJ2-2, the CDR3 gives the full variable domain: EPEVTQTPSHQVTQMGQEVILRCVPISNHLYFYWYRQILGQKVEFLVSFYNNEISEKSEIFDDQFSVERPDGSNFTLKIRSTKLEDSAMYFCASTEREYGGELFFGEGSRLTVL.

This clone occurred a few times. V gene TRBV9 combines with J gene TRBJ1-6, with D hard to call. V dropped 5 bases and J dropped 7 bases, with 7 bases sitting between them. The V gene's germline CDR1 is SGDLS and CDR2 YYNGEE. The CDR3 is made up of 12 amino acids. The CDR3 loop reads CASREGNSPLHF. CDR3 bases: TGTGCCAGCAGGGAGGGAAATTCACCCCTCCACTTT.

The V call is TRBV7-9, the J call TRBJ2-3; 11 bases are a match to TRBD2. The V gene end was trimmed by 8 bases and the J gene end by 5 bases; junction bases not matched to a gene: 9. The CDR3 contains 15 residues. The germline gives CDR1 SEHNR, CDR2 FQNEAQ (reference sequence). The CDR3 loop reads CASLAGLAGGDTQYF. The DNA for the CDR3 is TGTGCCAGCTTGGCGGGGCTAGCGGGAGGAGATACGCAGTATTTT.

The genes are TRBV6-5 and TRBJ1-4; weak D call: TRBD1 (5 bases). The CDR3 runs to 15 residues. Germline CDR1 reads MNHEY; CDR2 reads SVGAGI. V was cut by 3 bases and J by 7 bases, with 15 bases left in between. This chain's CDR3 is CASSYGGGVGEKLFF. Here the CDR3 DNA reads TGTGCCAGCAGTTATGGGGGGGGAGTGGGTGAAAAACTGTTTTTT.

V and J are TRBV9 and TRBJ2-2; perhaps TRBD1 as D (5 bases). The ends were cut back, 0 bases at V and 4 bases at J, with 19 bases in the middle. Germline lookup yields CDR1 SGDLS and CDR2 YYNGEE. This CDR3 is 18 amino acids long. CDR3: CASSVAPTTVTSTGELFF. The CDR3 DNA reads TGTGCCAGCAGCGTAGCCCCGACGACAGTCACATCCACCGGGGAGCTGTTTTTT.

DNA for the CDR3: TGTGCCAGCAGTGATTCAACAGGCCTCGGAGAGCAGTTCTTC. It specifies CASSDSTGLGEQFF. The genes are TRBV25-1 and TRBJ2-1; a possible D gene is TRBD1 (5 bases). Germline assignment: CDR1 MGHDK and CDR2 SYGVNS. CDR3 length: 14 amino acids. Trimming cost V 3 bases and J 10 bases, with 16 bases left between them.

The chain joins TRBV11-1 to TRBJ1-1; D is unresolved. This CDR3 region has 13 residues. Germline-derived CDR1 and CDR2 are SGHAT and FQDESV (reference sequence). Trimming left V 8 bases short and J 0 bases short, with 10 bases between. DNA for the CDR3: TGTGCCAGCGCCGCGGGCCTGAACACTGAAGCTTTCTTT. Translated, it gives CASAAGLNTEAFF.

This clone was detected only once. This chain joins TRBV10-1 and TRBJ2-2; 8 nucleotides line up with TRBD2. The V gene end was trimmed by 9 bases and the J gene end by 5 bases; junction bases not matched to a gene: 2. This CDR3 contains 12 residues. CDR1 and CDR2 from the germline V gene are WNHNN and SYGVQD (reference sequence). Written as DNA, the CDR3 is TGCGCCAGTAGCGGGGTGACCGGGGAGCTGTTTTTT. This codes for CASSGVTGELFF.

This chain joins TRBV10-3 and TRBJ2-1; 9 positions agree with TRBD2. This CDR3 has 15 residues. J gave up 7 bases and V 7 bases, and 11 bases lay outside the gene matches. Germline values: CDR1 ENHRY, CDR2 SYGVKD. The CDR3 sequence is CAIKSGGGALNEQFF. The CDR3 coding sequence is TGTGCCATCAAGTCGGGCGGGGGGGCTTTGAATGAGCAGTTCTTC.

The V call is TRBV11-1, the J call TRBJ2-5; 9 nucleotides align to TRBD2. The V gene end was trimmed by 2 bases and the J gene end by 4 bases; junction bases not matched to a gene: 14. Germline assignment: CDR1 SGHAT and CDR2 FQDESV (reference sequence). This CDR3 is built from 18 residues. The CDR3 DNA reads TGTGCCAGCAGCTTAAAGGGGCTAGCGGGGTTACCGGGAGAGACCCAGTACTTC. As protein: CASSLKGLAGLPGETQYF.